The rows below give T cell receptor beta chains drawn from one sample of a study of T cell repertoires in cytomegalovirus infection. TCRdb reprocessed the reads via MiXCR and lists one record per CDR3 protein. The table lists 250,000 to 300,000 distinct CDR3 sequences, roughly 26% of them singletons. Sequencing was done on a sample of PBMCs. The receptors were sampled from a human donor in good health (CMV status not recorded). Some clones in this sample may be carry-over from other donors' samples. Both conserved end residues are part of each CDR3. Each record gives: D gene, J gene, clone size, V gene, CDR3 protein, CDR3 DNA. A D gene is named only where the DNA matches it firmly. Only part of the rows carry a size: once, few, many, or a class if the clone is expanded.

TRBD2	TRBJ2-5	many	TRBV7-6	CASSRTSGVISQYF	TGTGCCAGCAGCCGGACTAGCGGGGTTATATCCCAGTACTTC
.	TRBJ1-2	once	TRBV20-1	CRADTGRGYTF	TGCAGGGCCGACACAGGTCGGGGCTACACCTTC
TRBD1	TRBJ1-3	many	TRBV7-8	CASSGTVVSGNTIYF	TGTGCCAGCAGCGGGACAGTGGTCTCTGGAAACACCATATATTTT
.	TRBJ2-5	.	TRBV7-2	CASSLGRRESTQYF	TGTGCCAGCAGCTTAGGTAGGAGGGAGTCGACCCAGTACTTC
.	TRBJ1-5	few	TRBV28	CASSSLPGGDQPQHF	TGTGCCAGCAGTTCGCTGCCCGGTGGTGATCAGCCCCAGCATTTT
TRBD1	TRBJ1-1	few	TRBV5-8	CASNTGTANTEAFF	TGTGCCAGCAATACCGGGACAGCGAACACTGAAGCTTTCTTT
.	TRBJ1-1	few	TRBV2	CASMPGLDTEAFF	TGTGCCAGCATGCCGGGTCTGGACACTGAAGCTTTCTTT
TRBD2	TRBJ2-1	many	TRBV7-2	CASSLELAGAGEQFF	TGTGCCAGCAGCTTAGAACTAGCGGGAGCTGGCGAGCAGTTCTTC
.	TRBJ1-5	.	TRBV5-6	CASSFTGPNQPQHF	TGTGCCAGCAGCTTCACAGGACCCAATCAGCCCCAGCATTTT
.	TRBJ2-2	few	TRBV10-3	CAISEIFLGENTGELFF	TGTGCCATCAGTGAGATATTTTTAGGGGAAAACACCGGGGAGCTGTTTTTT
TRBD1	TRBJ1-2	few	TRBV6-4	CASRPGGQSTYGYTF	TGTGCCAGCAGGCCAGGGGGGCAGTCGACCTATGGCTACACCTTC
.	TRBJ2-1	few	TRBV28	CASSLEGPRNEQFF	TGTGCCAGCAGTCTGGAGGGCCCTAGAAATGAGCAGTTCTTC
.	TRBJ1-1	.	TRBV6-1	CASSYPQTPMNTEAFF	TGTGCCAGCAGTTACCCCCAAACCCCGATGAACACTGAAGCTTTCTTT